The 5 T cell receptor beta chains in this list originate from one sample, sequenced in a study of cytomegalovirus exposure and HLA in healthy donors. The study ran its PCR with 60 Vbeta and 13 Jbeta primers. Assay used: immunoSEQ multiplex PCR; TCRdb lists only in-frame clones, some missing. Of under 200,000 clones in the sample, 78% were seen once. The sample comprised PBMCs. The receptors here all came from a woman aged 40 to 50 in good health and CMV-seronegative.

The DNA of the CDR3 is TGTGCCAGCAGCCAGGGCCTTAATGAAAAACTGTTTTTT. It encodes CASSQGLNEKLFF. The chain uses TRBV27 and TRBJ1-4, with a weak D call TRBD1 (5 bases). Per the germline V gene, CDR1 is MNHEY and CDR2 is SMNVEV (reference sequence). This CDR3 spans 13 amino acids. V dropped 6 bases and J dropped 4 bases, with 9 bases sitting between them. Full variable domain (outside the CDR3, taken from reference TRBV27 and TRBJ1-4): EAQVTQNPRYLITVTGKKLTVTCSQNMNHEYMSWYRQDPGLGLRQIYYSMNVEVTDKGDVPEGYKVSRKEKRNFPLILESPSPNQTSLYFCASSQGLNEKLFFGSGTQLSVL.

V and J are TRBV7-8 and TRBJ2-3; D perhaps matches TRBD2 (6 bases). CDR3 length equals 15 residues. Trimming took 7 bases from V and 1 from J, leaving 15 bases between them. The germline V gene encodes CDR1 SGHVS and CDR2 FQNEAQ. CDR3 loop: CASTLAGFGTDTQYF. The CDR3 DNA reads TGTGCCAGCACCCTGGCGGGGTTTGGCACAGATACGCAGTATTTT.

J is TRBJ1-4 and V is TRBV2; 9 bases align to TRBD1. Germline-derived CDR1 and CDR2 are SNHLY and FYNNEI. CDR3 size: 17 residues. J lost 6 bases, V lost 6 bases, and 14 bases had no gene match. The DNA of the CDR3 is TGTGCCAGCAGGAAGGGGACAGGGCGTATGAGTGATGAAAAACTGTTTTTT. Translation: CASRKGTGRMSDEKLFF. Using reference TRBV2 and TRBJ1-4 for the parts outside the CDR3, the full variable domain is EPEVTQTPSHQVTQMGQEVILRCVPISNHLYFYWYRQILGQKVEFLVSFYNNEISEKSEIFDDQFSVERPDGSNFTLKIRSTKLEDSAMYFCASRKGTGRMSDEKLFFGSGTQLSVL.

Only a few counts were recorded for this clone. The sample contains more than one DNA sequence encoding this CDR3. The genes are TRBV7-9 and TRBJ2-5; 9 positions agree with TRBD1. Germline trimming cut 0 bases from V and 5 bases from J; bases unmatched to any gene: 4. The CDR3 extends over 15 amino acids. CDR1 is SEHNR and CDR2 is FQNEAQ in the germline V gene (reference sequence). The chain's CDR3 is CASSLAGTGKETQYF. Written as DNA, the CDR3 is TGTGCCAGCAGCTTAGCGGGGACAGGGAAGGAGACCCAGTACTTC.

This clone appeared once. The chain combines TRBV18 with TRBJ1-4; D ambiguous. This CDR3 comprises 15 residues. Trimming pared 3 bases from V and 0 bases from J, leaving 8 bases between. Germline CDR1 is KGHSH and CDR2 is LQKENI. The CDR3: CASSPRVATNEKLFF. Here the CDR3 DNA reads TGTGCCAGCTCACCCCGGGTTGCAACTAATGAAAAACTGTTTTTT.